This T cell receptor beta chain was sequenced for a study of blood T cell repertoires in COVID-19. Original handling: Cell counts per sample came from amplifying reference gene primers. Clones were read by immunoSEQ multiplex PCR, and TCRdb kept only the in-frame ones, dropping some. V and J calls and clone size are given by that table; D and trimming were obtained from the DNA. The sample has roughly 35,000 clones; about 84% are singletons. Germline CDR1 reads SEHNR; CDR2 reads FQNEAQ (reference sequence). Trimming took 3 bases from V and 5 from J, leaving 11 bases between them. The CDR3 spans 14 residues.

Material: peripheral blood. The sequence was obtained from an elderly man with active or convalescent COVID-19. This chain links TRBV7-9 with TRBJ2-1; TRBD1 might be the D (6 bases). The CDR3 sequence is CASSFTGINNEQFF. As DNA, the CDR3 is TGTGCCAGCAGCTTCACAGGGATAAACAATGAGCAGTTCTTC.